This T cell receptor (beta chain) was profiled in a study of blood T cell repertoires in COVID-19. Study overall: Samples representing acute and convalescent COVID-19 were sourced from the United States, Italy and Spain. From T cells, B-cell-depleted T cells, or PBMCs came the material, which was cDNA or gDNA.

As handled by the study authors: Estimation of nucleated cell counts was performed using reference gene primer amplification. Some clones are missing from TCRdb's copy, which holds only in-frame ones; the method was immunoSEQ multiplex PCR. From that table come the V and J calls and clone size; the DNA was used to work out D and trimming. Seen here are roughly 200,000 clones, approximately 90% observed once, and the top ten hold 0.5% to 0.55%. Sample: peripheral blood. The receptor comes from a man aged 50 to 59 with acute or convalescent COVID-19.

CDR3 sequence (DNA): TGTGCCAGCAGCCTGGGGACTTCCAGTAATGAGCAGTTCTTC. It codes for CASSLGTSSNEQFF. The genes are TRBV7-8 and TRBJ2-1; D perhaps matches TRBD2 (6 bases). The CDR3 length is 14 residues. Trimming removed 5 bases from V and 7 bases from J, with 15 bases in between. The germline V gene encodes CDR1 SGHVS and CDR2 FQNEAQ. Complete variable domain (other parts from reference TRBV7-8 and TRBJ2-1): GAGVSQSPRYKVAKRGQDVALRCDPISGHVSLFWYQQALGQGPEFLTYFQNEAQLDKSGLPSDRFFAERPEGSVSTLKIQRTQQEDSAVYLCASSLGTSSNEQFFGPGTRLTVL.